This is a list of T cell receptor beta chains from one sample in a study of PD-L1 blockade in urothelial cancer. TCRdb's copy holds only in-frame clones and misses some; the assay was immunoSEQ multiplex PCR. There are 95,000 to 100,000 clones in the sample; around 86% occur only once, and approximately 2% lies in the top ten. The sequences come from PBMCs, collected around atezolizumab (anti-PD-L1) treatment. Source of these receptors: a man between 60 and 70 years old with urothelial cancer. Each CDR3 is given with its conserved first and last residue. A D gene is named only where the DNA matches it firmly. Expanded clones get a size class; other rows say once, few or many, or leave the size out.

V: TRBV6-1; length: 11; D: NA; size: few; J: TRBJ2-1; DNA: TGTGCCAGCACCCCTGACAATGAGCAGTTCTTC; CDR3: CASTPDNEQFF
V: TRBV10-3; length: 13; D: TRBD2; size: NA; J: TRBJ2-7; DNA: TGTGCCATCAGGGAAGGACTAGCTGGCGAGCAGTACTTC; CDR3: CAIREGLAGEQYF
V: TRBV11-2; length: 15; D: TRBD2; size: few; J: TRBJ2-5; DNA: TGTGCCAGCAGCTTTGGGACTAGCAACCAAGAGACCCAGTACTTC; CDR3: CASSFGTSNQETQYF
V: TRBV5-1; length: 13; D: NA; size: NA; J: TRBJ2-5; DNA: TGCGCCAGCAGCTTGGGGGCAGTAGAGACCCAGTACTTC; CDR3: CASSLGAVETQYF
V: TRBV27; length: 15; D: TRBD2; size: NA; J: TRBJ2-5; DNA: TGTGCCAGCAGTTTGGCGCGGGGGGCGTCGGAGACCCAGTACTTC; CDR3: CASSLARGASETQYF
V: TRBV27; length: 17; D: TRBD1; size: NA; J: TRBJ1-2; DNA: TGTGCCAGTAGTCCCCTGAACAGGGGGCTTGGTAACTATGGCTACACCTTC; CDR3: CASSPLNRGLGNYGYTF
V: TRBV7-2; length: 18; D: TRBD1; size: NA; J: TRBJ1-2; DNA: TGTGCCAGCAGCTTAGCGCTGTCAGGGGGGTCTTTCGGCTATGGCTACACCTTC; CDR3: CASSLALSGGSFGYGYTF
V: TRBV7-8; length: 15; D: TRBD1; size: NA; J: TRBJ2-7; DNA: TGTGCCAGCAGCCGAATGGACAGGAGCTCCTACGAGCAGTACTTC; CDR3: CASSRMDRSSYEQYF
V: TRBV27; length: 13; D: NA; size: NA; J: TRBJ2-7; DNA: TGTGCCAGCAGTCGGGGATTACGCTTGGAGCAGTACTTC; CDR3: CASSRGLRLEQYF
V: TRBV6-1; length: 20; D: NA; size: NA; J: TRBJ1-6; DNA: TGTGCCAGCAGTGCCCCGGGGGGGGGAGGGGTAAGCTCCTATAATTCACCCCTCCACTTT; CDR3: CASSAPGGGGVSSYNSPLHF
V: TRBV6-5; length: 13; D: NA; size: NA; J: TRBJ2-1; DNA: TGTGCCAGCAGACAGGGGGGGGGCAATGAGCAGTTCTTC; CDR3: CASRQGGGNEQFF
V: TRBV18; length: 13; D: NA; size: NA; J: TRBJ2-7; DNA: TGTGCCAGCTCACCAGTCGGTAGCTACGAGCAGTACTTC; CDR3: CASSPVGSYEQYF
V: TRBV7-8; length: 16; D: TRBD2; size: NA; J: TRBJ2-5; DNA: TGTGCCAGCAGCCCCGGAGCGGGGGGGCGACAAGAGACCCAGTACTTC; CDR3: CASSPGAGGRQETQYF
V: TRBV4-1; length: 14; D: NA; size: NA; J: TRBJ2-5; DNA: TGCGCCAGCAGCCTTGCTTGGGGAGGAGAGACCCAGTACTTC; CDR3: CASSLAWGGETQYF
V: TRBV11-3; length: 16; D: NA; size: NA; J: TRBJ1-1; DNA: TGTGCCAGCAGCCCTCGACGGACGGGGGTCTACACTGAAGCTTTCTTT; CDR3: CASSPRRTGVYTEAFF
V: TRBV5-4; length: 16; D: TRBD2; size: NA; J: TRBJ2-7; DNA: TGTGCCAGCAGCCCAGGGACTAGCGGACCTACCTACGAGCAGTACTTC; CDR3: CASSPGTSGPTYEQYF
V: TRBV4-2; length: 16; D: TRBD2; size: NA; J: TRBJ2-7; DNA: TGTGCCAGCAGCCCCGATTTCGGCGGGAGGGGAGACGAGCAGTACTTC; CDR3: CASSPDFGGRGDEQYF
V: TRBV10-3; length: 15; D: TRBD1; size: NA; J: TRBJ1-2; DNA: TGTGCCATCAGTGGTGGGACAGGGTACGCCTATGGCTACACCTTC; CDR3: CAISGGTGYAYGYTF
V: TRBV25-1; length: 17; D: TRBD1; size: once; J: TRBJ2-5; DNA: TGTGCCAGCAGTGAATTGGGACAGGGAAGGTCAGGCGAGACCCAGTACTTC; CDR3: CASSELGQGRSGETQYF
V: TRBV19; length: 15; D: TRBD2; size: NA; J: TRBJ2-1; DNA: TGTGCCAGTAGTACCCCTAGCGGAGGTCGTAATGAGCAGTTCTTC; CDR3: CASSTPSGGRNEQFF
V: TRBV2; length: 12; D: TRBD1; size: NA; J: TRBJ2-7; DNA: TGTGCCGCCCTCGACAGGGGCCACGAGCAGTACTTC; CDR3: CAALDRGHEQYF
V: TRBV2; length: 15; D: NA; size: NA; J: TRBJ2-7; DNA: TGTGCCAGCAGCCTGGGGGGACGGCACTCCTACGAGCAGTACTTC; CDR3: CASSLGGRHSYEQYF
V: TRBV6-1; length: 12; D: TRBD2; size: NA; J: TRBJ2-7; DNA: TGTGCCAGCAGTCTAGCGGGGGGCCTCCAGTACTTC; CDR3: CASSLAGGLQYF
V: TRBV5-6; length: 14; D: TRBD1; size: NA; J: TRBJ1-3; DNA: TGTGCCAGCAGCCCCCAGGGGGCAGGAAACACCATATATTTT; CDR3: CASSPQGAGNTIYF
V: TRBV4-3; length: 17; D: TRBD1; size: NA; J: TRBJ2-7; DNA: TGCGCCAGCAGCCAAGAATGGGGGACAGGGGGCTACTACGAGCAGTACTTC; CDR3: CASSQEWGTGGYYEQYF
V: TRBV6-6; length: 12; D: NA; size: once; J: TRBJ2-7; DNA: TGTGCCAGCAGTCGAACCTACCGGGAGCAGTACTTC; CDR3: CASSRTYREQYF
V: TRBV5-1; length: 15; D: TRBD1; size: NA; J: TRBJ2-2; DNA: TGCGCCAGCAGCCAAGGACAGGGGAAGACCGGGGAGCTGTTTTTT; CDR3: CASSQGQGKTGELFF
V: TRBV5-4; length: 16; D: TRBD2; size: once; J: TRBJ2-5; DNA: TGTGCCAGCGGAAAGACCGCTAGCGGATACCAAGAGACCCAGTACTTC; CDR3: CASGKTASGYQETQYF
V: TRBV4-1; length: 12; D: NA; size: few; J: TRBJ2-2; DNA: TGCGCCAGCAGCCCTCCAGTCGGGGAGCTGTTTTTT; CDR3: CASSPPVGELFF
V: TRBV5-4; length: 14; D: TRBD1; size: NA; J: TRBJ2-7; DNA: TGTGCCAGCAGCCCTAGGGACAGGGAATACGAGCAGTACTTC; CDR3: CASSPRDREYEQYF
V: TRBV11-2; length: 14; D: TRBD1; size: once; J: TRBJ2-7; DNA: TGTGCCAGCAGCGCCCGACAGGGGTCCTACGAGCAGTACTTC; CDR3: CASSARQGSYEQYF